This entry concerns a single T cell receptor (beta chain). Its antigen remains unknown. The data were obtained in a study of shared clonotypes between healthy human individuals. Broader study findings: Between a few donors, naive CD4 clonotypes were shared at a level of approximately 5%.

Clones were read by immunoSEQ multiplex PCR, and TCRdb kept only the in-frame ones, dropping some. This sample has roughly 700,000 clones; approximately 79% occur once, and the top ten carry around 1.6%. Trimming removed 2 bases from V and 7 bases from J, with 17 bases in between. Germline loops: CDR1 MDHEN, CDR2 SYDVKM. The CDR3 sequence is 15 residues long. The sequenced sample was memory CD4+ T cells sorted from blood. Specified subset: CD45RA-negative fraction. The source of this sequence is a woman aged 30 to 39 in good health. The rearrangement links TRBV28 to TRBJ1-2, with D unresolved. CDR3 residues: CASSLRPPYGSGYTF. CDR3 DNA: TGTGCCAGCAGTTTAAGGCCCCCTTACGGGAGTGGCTACACCTTC.